The present T cell receptor (beta chain) was sequenced within a study of blood T cell repertoires in COVID-19. Study in general: COVID-19 samples, acute and convalescent, were from the United States, Italy and Spain. PBMCs, B-cell-depleted T cells, or T cells provided the cDNA or gDNA that made up the material.

Original analysis: Reference gene primer amplification yielded estimated nucleated cell counts. Measured with immunoSEQ multiplex PCR; TCRdb has only the in-frame clones, and not every one. V, J and clone size were drawn from that table, and D and trimming were deduced from the DNA. The sample includes about 160,000 clones, around four fifths of them seen just once. V was cut by 4 bases and J by 0 bases, with 2 bases left in between. This CDR3 is 12 amino acids long. Germline V gene lookup returns CDR1 LGHNT and CDR2 FRNRAP. The clonotype comes from a woman aged 80 or older with acute or convalescent COVID-19. The chain couples TRBV12-5 to TRBJ2-3, with D unclear. The sample was peripheral blood. The CDR3 spells CASGSSTDTQYF. CDR3 bases: TGTGCTAGTGGTTCTAGCACAGATACGCAGTATTTT.